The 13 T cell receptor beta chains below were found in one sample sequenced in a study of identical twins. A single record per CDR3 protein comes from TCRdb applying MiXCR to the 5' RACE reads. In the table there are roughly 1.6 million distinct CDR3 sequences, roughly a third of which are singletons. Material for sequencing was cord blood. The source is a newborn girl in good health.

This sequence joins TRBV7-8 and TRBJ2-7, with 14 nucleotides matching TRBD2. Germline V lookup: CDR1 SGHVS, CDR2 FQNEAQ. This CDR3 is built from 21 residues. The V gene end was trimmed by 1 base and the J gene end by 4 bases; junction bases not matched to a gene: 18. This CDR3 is CASSLVFMGQRTSGGLYEQYF. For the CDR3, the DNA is TGTGCCAGCAGCTTAGTTTTCATGGGACAGAGGACTAGCGGGGGGCTTTACGAGCAGTACTTC.

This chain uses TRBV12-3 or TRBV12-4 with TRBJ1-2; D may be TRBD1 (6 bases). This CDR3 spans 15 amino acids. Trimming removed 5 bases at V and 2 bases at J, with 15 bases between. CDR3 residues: CASSDQGTGNYGYTF. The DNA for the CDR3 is TGTGCCAGCAGTGATCAGGGGACGGGGAACTATGGCTACACCTTC.

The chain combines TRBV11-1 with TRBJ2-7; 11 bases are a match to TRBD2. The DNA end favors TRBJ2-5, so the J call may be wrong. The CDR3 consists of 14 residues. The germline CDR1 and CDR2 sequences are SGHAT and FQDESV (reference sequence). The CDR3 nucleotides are TGTGCCAGCAGGTCGGGACTAGCGGAAGAGACCCAGTACTTC. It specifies CASRSGLAEETQYF.

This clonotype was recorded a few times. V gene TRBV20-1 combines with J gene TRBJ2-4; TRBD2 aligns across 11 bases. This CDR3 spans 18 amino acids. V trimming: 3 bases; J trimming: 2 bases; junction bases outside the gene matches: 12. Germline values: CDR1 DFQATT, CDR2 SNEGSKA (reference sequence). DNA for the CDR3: TGCAGTGCTAGTTTTAGCGGGGGGGCCAGTTCGACCAAAAACATTCAGTACTTC. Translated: CSASFSGGASSTKNIQYF.

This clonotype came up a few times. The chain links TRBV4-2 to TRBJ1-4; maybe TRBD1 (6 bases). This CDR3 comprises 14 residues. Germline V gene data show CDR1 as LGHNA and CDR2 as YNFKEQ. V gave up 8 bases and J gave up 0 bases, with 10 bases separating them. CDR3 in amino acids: CASGKGATNEKLFF. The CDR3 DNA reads TGTGCCAGCGGAAAGGGGGCAACTAATGAAAAACTGTTTTTT.

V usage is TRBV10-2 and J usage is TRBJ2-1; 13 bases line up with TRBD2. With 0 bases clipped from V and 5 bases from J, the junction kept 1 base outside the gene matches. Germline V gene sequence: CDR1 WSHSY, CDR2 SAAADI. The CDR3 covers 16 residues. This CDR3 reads CASSESLAGGDNEQFF. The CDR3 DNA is TGCGCCAGCAGTGAGTCACTAGCGGGAGGGGACAATGAGCAGTTCTTC.

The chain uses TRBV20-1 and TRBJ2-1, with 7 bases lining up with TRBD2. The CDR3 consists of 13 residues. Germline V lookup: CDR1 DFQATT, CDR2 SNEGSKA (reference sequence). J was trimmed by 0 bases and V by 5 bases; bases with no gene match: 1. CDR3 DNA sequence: TGCAGTGCTCTAGCGGCCTCCTACAATGAGCAGTTCTTC. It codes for CSALAASYNEQFF.

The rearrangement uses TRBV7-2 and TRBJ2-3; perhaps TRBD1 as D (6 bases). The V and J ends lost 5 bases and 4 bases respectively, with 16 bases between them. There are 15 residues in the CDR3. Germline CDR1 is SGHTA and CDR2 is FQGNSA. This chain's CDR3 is CASSPRTGRPDTQYF. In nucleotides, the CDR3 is TGTGCCAGCAGCCCTCGCACAGGGCGGCCAGATACGCAGTATTTT. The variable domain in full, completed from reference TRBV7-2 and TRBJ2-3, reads GAGVSQSPSNKVTEKGKDVELRCDPISGHTALYWYRQSLGQGLEFLIYFQGNSAPDKSGLPSDRFSAERTGGSVSTLTIQRTQQEDSAVYLCASSPRTGRPDTQYFGPGTRLTVL.

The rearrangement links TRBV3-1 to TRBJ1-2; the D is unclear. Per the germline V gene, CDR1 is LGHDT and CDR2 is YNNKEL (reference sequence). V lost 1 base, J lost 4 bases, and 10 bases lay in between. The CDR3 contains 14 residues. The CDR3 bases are TGTGCCAGCAGCCAAGCCCGCGGCCTCTATGGCTACACCTTC. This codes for CASSQARGLYGYTF.

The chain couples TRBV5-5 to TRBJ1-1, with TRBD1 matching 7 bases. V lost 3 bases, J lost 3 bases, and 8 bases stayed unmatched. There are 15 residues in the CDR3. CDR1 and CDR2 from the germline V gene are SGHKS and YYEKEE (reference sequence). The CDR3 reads CASSSLPTGDTEAFF. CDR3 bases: TGTGCCAGCAGCTCCCTTCCTACAGGGGACACTGAAGCTTTCTTT. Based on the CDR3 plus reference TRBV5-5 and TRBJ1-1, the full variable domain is DAGVTQSPTHLIKTRGQQVTLRCSPISGHKSVSWYQQVLGQGPQFIFQYYEKEERGRGNFPDRFSARQFPNYSSELNVNALLLGDSALYLCASSSLPTGDTEAFFGQGTRLTVV.

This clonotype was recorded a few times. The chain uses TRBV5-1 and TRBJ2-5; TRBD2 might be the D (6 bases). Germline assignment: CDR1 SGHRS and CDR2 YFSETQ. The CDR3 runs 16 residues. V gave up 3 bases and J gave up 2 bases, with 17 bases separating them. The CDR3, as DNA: TGCGCCAGCAGCTCTTCTATTATGGACTATCAAGAGACCCAGTACTTC. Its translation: CASSSSIMDYQETQYF.

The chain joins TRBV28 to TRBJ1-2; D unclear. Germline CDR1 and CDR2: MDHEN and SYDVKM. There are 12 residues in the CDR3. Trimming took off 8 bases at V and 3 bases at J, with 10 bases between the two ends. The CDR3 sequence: CASSFSYYGYTF. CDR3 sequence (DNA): TGTGCCAGCTCGTTCTCCTACTATGGCTACACCTTC.

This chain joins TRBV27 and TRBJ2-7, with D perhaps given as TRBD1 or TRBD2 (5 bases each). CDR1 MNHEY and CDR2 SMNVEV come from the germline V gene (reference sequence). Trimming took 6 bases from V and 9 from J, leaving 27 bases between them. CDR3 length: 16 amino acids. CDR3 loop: CASSSRGAANPNGQYF. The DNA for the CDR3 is TGTGCCAGCAGCTCAAGAGGGGCAGCTAACCCAAATGGGCAGTACTTC.